A single T cell receptor beta chain is shown here with its context. CDR1 is SGDLS and CDR2 is YYNGEE in the germline V gene. V gave up 3 bases and J gave up 2 bases; unmatched junction bases: 7. The CDR3 has 16 residues. These data originate in a study of cytomegalovirus exposure and HLA in healthy donors. PCR amplification relied on 60 Vbeta primers (plus 13 Jbeta primers). Sequencing used immunoSEQ multiplex PCR; TCRdb keeps in-frame clones, though not all of them. Of about 190,000 clones in the sample, 80% were seen once. Material for sequencing was PBMCs. The TCR was taken from a boy under 18 in good health and CMV-seronegative. The V and J genes are TRBV9 and TRBJ1-2, with 10 bases matching TRBD1. CDR3 loop: CASSARDRGLNYGYTF. CDR3 coding DNA: TGTGCCAGCAGCGCCCGGGACAGGGGTCTAAACTATGGCTACACCTTC.